This entry is about one TCR beta chain. Its antigen remains unknown. V shed 5 bases and J 2 bases; nucleotides not matched to a gene: 6. CDR1 and CDR2 (germline): MNHNS, SASEGT. This CDR3 is 15 amino acids long. 5'RACE template switching added a universal primer site and UMIs to TCR cDNA. TCRdb used MiXCR to reprocess the 5' RACE reads, holding one entry per CDR3 protein. The profile shows around 530,000 distinct CDR3 sequences, roughly a sixth of them singletons. The sample originates from a study of T cells after yellow fever vaccination. Study results and caveats: Subsequent booster samples again held most clones from primary vaccination (roughly 96% CD4, 85% to 90% CD8). The CD4 and CD8 compartments had a small share of their clonotypes in common. The secondary response peaked faster, at day 5 versus 15, but was weaker.

This sequence joins TRBV6-1 and TRBJ1-3; 7 nucleotides line up with TRBD1. The sequenced sample was PBMCs, obtained 5 days after the first yellow fever vaccination. This TCR was recovered from a young man who received the YFV17D yellow fever vaccine. CDR3 nucleotides: TGTGCCAGCAGTCGACAGGGAGTCGCTGGAAACACCATATATTTT. It encodes CASSRQGVAGNTIYF.